This TCR beta chain was recorded in a study of glioma-infiltrating T cells after dendritic cell vaccination. The repertoire was sequenced with immunoSEQ multiplex PCR; TCRdb's copy has only in-frame clones and lacks some. The table shows some 87,000 clones, with roughly 84% occurring only once. The CDR3 is 19 residues long. CDR1 is MGHRA and CDR2 is YSYEKL in the germline V gene. V lost 0 bases, J lost 5 bases, and 22 bases lay in between. The chain uses TRBV4-1 and TRBJ1-4, with a weak D call TRBD1 (5 bases). The sample here was blood, taken before dendritic cell vaccination. The TCR originated in a human donor with glioblastoma. The CDR3 DNA reads TGCGCCAGCAGCCAAGAAGGATCGACTGGGGGACTGGGCAATGAAAAACTGTTTTTT. The encoded protein is CASSQEGSTGGLGNEKLFF.